This T cell receptor beta chain comes out of a study of CD8+ T cells in alopecia areata. Study-wide background: Those patients who were treated received oral tofacitinib, which was given at 5 to 10 mg twice daily for moderate-to-severe alopecia areata. Study-wide results and limits: When scalp samples are sequenced, resident alphabeta T cells of normal skin are also captured.

Of note for this clone: No antigen is known for it.

It was cDNA, reverse transcribed from extracted RNA, that served as the sequencing template. Libraries were prepared by immunoSEQ multiplex PCR; TCRdb keeps only in-frame clonotypes and omits some of them. The sample has some 170,000 clones, just over 65% seen once; the top ten hold over 9.5%. The CDR3 extends over 11 amino acids. Germline V lookup: CDR1 GTSNPN, CDR2 SVGIG (reference sequence). Trimming pared 5 bases from V and 4 bases from J, leaving 8 bases between. The sequenced sample was CD8+ T cells sorted from blood, obtained at week 0. The V and J genes are TRBV30 and TRBJ1-1; no clear D. The receptor was isolated from a human donor with alopecia areata. The CDR3 bases are TGTGCCTGGGTACTCGGCACTGAAGCTTTCTTT. Translation: CAWVLGTEAFF. Variable domain in full (rest from reference TRBV30 and TRBJ1-1): SQTIHQWPATLVQPVGSPLSLECTVEGTSNPNLYWYRQAAGRGLQLLFYSVGIGQISSEVPQNLSASRPQDRQFILSSKKLLLSDSGFYLCAWVLGTEAFFGQGTRLTVV.